This T cell receptor (beta chain) was sequenced for a study of T cells after yellow fever vaccination. Whole-study findings and limits: There was a small share of clonotypes that showed up in both the CD4 and CD8 compartments. Most primary-vaccination clones recurred post-booster (nearly 98% CD4, roughly 90% CD8).

Synthesis of TCR cDNA relied on 5'RACE template switching, which attached a universal primer site and UMIs. TCRdb fed the 5' RACE reads into MiXCR, producing one record per CDR3 protein. The sample shows about 240,000 distinct CDR3 sequences, 6% to 7.5% of them seen only once. This CDR3 contains 12 residues. CDR1 and CDR2 from the germline V gene are DFQATT and SNEGSKA (reference sequence). Trimming pared 5 bases from V and 0 bases from J, leaving 8 bases between. In the case of this clonotype: The antigen remains undetermined.

The clonotype comes from a man aged 25 to 40 who received the YFV17D yellow fever vaccine. The sequences come from CD4+ T cells sorted from PBMCs, collected 15 days after the yellow fever booster vaccination. The rearrangement joins TRBV20-1 to TRBJ2-7; D not certain. CDR3 residues: CSADGRSYEQYF. In DNA, the CDR3 is TGCAGTGCTGACGGGCGCTCCTACGAGCAGTACTTC.